This TCR beta chain was documented in a study of T-cell memory formation after mild COVID-19. Turning to the study itself: TCR clusters were mostly confined to one donor each.

The V gene end was trimmed by 5 bases and the J gene end by 2 bases; junction bases not matched to a gene: 15. CDR1 is SGHKS and CDR2 is YYEKEE in the germline V gene (reference sequence). The CDR3 contains 19 residues. This clonotype was seen more than once but under ten times. No antigen is known for it. Whole-study results and caveats: Mainly CM and EM harbored the contracting CD4+ clones; mainly EMRA harbored the CD8+ ones. Nothing showed for sure that second-wave clones peaking on day 37 were SARS-CoV-2 specific.

Constant-segment primers were used for 5'RACE, and the resulting TCR alpha and TCR beta cDNA libraries carried sample barcodes and UMIs. A single record per CDR3 protein comes from TCRdb applying MiXCR to the 5' RACE reads. There are 350,000 to 500,000 distinct CDR3 sequences in the sample; less than 25% occur only once, and around 12% lies in the top ten. The chain joins TRBV5-5 to TRBJ2-7; 14 bases fit TRBD2. The receptor was derived from an adult woman who had mild COVID-19 (a few samples of this study predate the infection). Cell type and time point are not known. Source material: PBMCs or a T cell subset sorted from them (not recorded which). The CDR3 loop is CASRSSVRLAGGPTYEQYF. The CDR3 nucleotides are TGTGCCAGCAGAAGCTCCGTTAGACTAGCGGGAGGGCCCACCTACGAGCAGTACTTC.